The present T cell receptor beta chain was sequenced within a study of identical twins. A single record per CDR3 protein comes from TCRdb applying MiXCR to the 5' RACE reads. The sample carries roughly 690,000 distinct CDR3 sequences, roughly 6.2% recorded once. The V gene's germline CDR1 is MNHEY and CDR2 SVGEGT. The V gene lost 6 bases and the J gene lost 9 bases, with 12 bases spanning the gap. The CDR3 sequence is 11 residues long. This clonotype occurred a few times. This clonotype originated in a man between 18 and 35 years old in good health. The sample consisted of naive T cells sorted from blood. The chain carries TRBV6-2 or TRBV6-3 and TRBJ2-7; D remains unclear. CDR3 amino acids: CASSDLPGQYF. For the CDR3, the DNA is TGTGCCAGCAGCGACCTTCCCGGGCAGTACTTC.